These 25 T cell receptor beta chains came from one sample sequenced in a study of OX40 agonist ivuxolimab in advanced cancers. The table came from immunoSEQ multiplex PCR; TCRdb's copy has only in-frame clones and leaves some out. The sample includes over 150,000 clones, roughly 94% of them seen just once. Sample: CD4+ or CD8+ T cells sorted from blood, taken in a trial of the OX40 agonist ivuxolimab. The receptor set was obtained from an adult with an advanced solid tumor such as melanoma, head and neck, liver or kidney cancer.

This chain uses TRBV19 with TRBJ2-5; no firm D call. The J call is in doubt because the DNA end fits TRBJ2-7 better. The CDR3 is 11 amino acids. Germline loops: CDR1 LNHDA, CDR2 SQIVND (reference sequence). The CDR3 region has the DNA TGTGCCAGTAGTATAGCATCCGAGCAGTACTTC. Amino acid sequence: CASSIASEQYF.

The chain employs TRBV28 and TRBJ2-3; TRBD2 is a possible D gene (5 bases). The germline CDR1 and CDR2 sequences are MDHEN and SYDVKM. The CDR3 covers 13 residues. V lost 3 bases, J lost 6 bases, and 10 bases lay in between. The DNA for the CDR3 is TGTGCCAGCAGTTTGGACTCTAGGGATACGCAGTATTTT. It translates to CASSLDSRDTQYF.

The rearrangement joins TRBV7-8 to TRBJ2-3; D possibly corresponds to TRBD2 (7 bases). CDR1 and CDR2 from the germline V gene are SGHVS and FQNEAQ. The CDR3 runs 17 residues. V lost 0 bases and J 2 bases, leaving 15 bases between the germline ends. The CDR3 region is CASSLAPAGALTDTQYF. CDR3 bases: TGTGCCAGCAGCTTAGCCCCGGCGGGGGCCCTCACAGATACGCAGTATTTT.

The chain combines TRBV29-1 with TRBJ2-7, with 7 bases that match TRBD2. Germline CDR1 reads SQVTM; CDR2 reads ANQGSEA. CDR3 length: 12 residues. V lost 5 bases and J lost 7; bases outside the gene matches: 8. The DNA for the CDR3 is TGCAGCGTTAGCGGGACGCCGCGGGAGCAGTACTTC. Translating it yields CSVSGTPREQYF.

The genes are TRBV28 and TRBJ1-6, with D maybe TRBD1 (6 bases). Trimming took 6 bases from V and 0 from J, leaving 15 bases between them. The CDR3 is made up of 17 amino acids. In germline, CDR1 is MDHEN, CDR2 SYDVKM. The CDR3 here is CASSQNRVSSYNSPLHF. The CDR3 DNA follows: TGTGCCAGCAGCCAGAACAGGGTGAGCTCCTATAATTCACCCCTCCACTTT.

The chain employs TRBV6-6 and TRBJ1-1; 9 bases are a match to TRBD1. The CDR3 runs 12 residues. The germline V gene has CDR1 MNHNY and CDR2 SVGAGI (reference sequence). With V trimmed by 5 bases and J by 6 bases, 1 base remained unmatched. The CDR3 region has the DNA TGTGCCAGCAGTAGACAGGGGGCTGAAGCTTTCTTT. Translating gives CASSRQGAEAFF.

The rearrangement joins TRBV5-4 to TRBJ1-3, with D maybe TRBD1 (5 bases). This CDR3 has 15 residues. Trimming cost V 2 bases and J 4 bases, with 13 bases left between them. Germline V gives CDR1 SGHNT, CDR2 YYREEE (reference sequence). CDR3 loop: CASSFGGQGGNTIYF. CDR3 sequence (DNA): TGTGCCAGCAGCTTTGGTGGTCAGGGAGGAAACACCATATATTTT.

This clone was seen once. CDR3 nucleotides: TGTGCCACCAGCAGAGATAGGGCGGGAGGGGATTACGAGCAGTACTTC. Its protein is CATSRDRAGGDYEQYF. The chain uses TRBV15 and TRBJ2-7, with 9 positions matching TRBD2. CDR1 is LNHNV and CDR2 is YYDKDF in the germline V gene (reference sequence). With 0 bases clipped from V and 4 bases from J, the junction kept 7 bases outside the gene matches. This CDR3 has 16 amino acids.

V gene TRBV19 combines with J gene TRBJ2-3; tentatively, D is TRBD2 (6 bases). V dropped 5 bases and J dropped 2 bases, with 14 bases sitting between them. This CDR3 contains 15 residues. In germline, CDR1 is LNHDA, CDR2 SQIVND (reference sequence). CDR3 nucleotide sequence: TGTGCCAGTAGTCCGGGACTCACTTTCACAGATACGCAGTATTTT. Its protein product is CASSPGLTFTDTQYF.

The V gene is TRBV9, the J gene TRBJ2-7; 8 nucleotides line up with TRBD2. CDR1 is SGDLS, CDR2 YYNGEE, per germline. CDR3 length equals 16 residues. V dropped 0 bases and J dropped 0; count of bases not matched to a gene: 5. CDR3 loop: CASSVGGGRSSYEQYF. CDR3 DNA sequence: TGTGCCAGCAGCGTAGGCGGCGGGAGGAGCTCCTACGAGCAGTACTTC.

The chain employs TRBV14 and TRBJ1-4; perhaps TRBD1 as D (6 bases). The germline V gene encodes CDR1 SGHDN and CDR2 FVKESK. This CDR3 region has 13 residues. The V end was cut by 6 bases, the J end by 7 bases, with 12 bases between. CDR3 coding DNA: TGTGCCAGCAGGAGGTCAGGGGTTGAAAAACTGTTTTTT. It specifies CASRRSGVEKLFF.

V gene TRBV5-6 combines with J gene TRBJ1-1; D is undetermined. The CDR3 runs 16 residues. V gave up 1 base and J gave up 1 base, with 14 bases separating them. Germline CDR1 reads SGHDT; CDR2 reads YYEEEE. The CDR3 region is CASSLLTQSPNTEAFF. The CDR3, as DNA: TGTGCCAGCAGCTTGTTGACGCAGAGTCCGAACACTGAAGCTTTCTTT.

DNA for the CDR3: TGTGCCAGCAGCTTAAGGGCAGGGACGGGAAACACCATATATTTT. This gives the protein CASSLRAGTGNTIYF. V is TRBV11-2 and J is TRBJ1-3; D perhaps matches TRBD1 (5 bases). From germline, CDR1 is SGHAT and CDR2 FQNNGV. The V and J ends lost 2 bases and 4 bases respectively, with 12 bases between them. This CDR3 has 15 residues.

CDR3 sequence: CASSFGQGNQPQHF. The DNA for the CDR3 is TGCGCCAGCAGCTTTGGGCAGGGTAATCAGCCCCAGCATTTT. The rearrangement links TRBV5-1 to TRBJ1-5; a weak D match, TRBD1 (5 bases). Germline CDR1 and CDR2: SGHRS and YFSETQ. V lost 2 bases to trimming and J lost 4 bases, with 10 bases between them. This CDR3 has 14 amino acids.

The chain has TRBV9 and TRBJ2-7; D is perhaps TRBD1 or TRBD2 (5 bases each). The V gene lost 4 bases and the J gene lost 3 bases, with 17 bases spanning the gap. The CDR3 sequence is 15 residues long. Germline-derived CDR1 and CDR2 are SGDLS and YYNGEE. The CDR3 spells CASSSRPAGSYEQYF. The CDR3 DNA sequence: TGTGCCAGCAGCTCTCGGCCGGCAGGGAGCTACGAGCAGTACTTC.

The CDR3 nucleotides read TGCGCCAGCAGCCCTACTTTCTCTCCACTGACAGGCCCCTACGAGCAGTACTTC. Encoded protein: CASSPTFSPLTGPYEQYF. The chain couples TRBV5-1 to TRBJ2-7; perhaps TRBD1 as D (6 bases). Trimming pared 4 bases from V and 2 bases from J, leaving 25 bases between. CDR1 is SGHRS, CDR2 YFSETQ, per germline. This CDR3 comprises 18 residues.

CDR3 nucleotides: TGTGCCAGCAGACCGGGACAGAGTTTCAATGAGCAGTTCTTC. Its translation: CASRPGQSFNEQFF. The chain employs TRBV28 and TRBJ2-1; 7 bases map to TRBD1. CDR1 and CDR2 from the germline V gene are MDHEN and SYDVKM. Losses at the gene ends were 6 bases for V and 6 bases for J; bases not matched to a gene: 8. CDR3 size: 14 residues. The whole variable domain, remainder taken from reference TRBV28 and TRBJ2-1, is DVKVTQSSRYLVKRTGEKVFLECVQDMDHENMFWYRQDPGLGLRLIYFSYDVKMKEKGDIPEGYSVSREKKERFSLILESASTNQTSMYLCASRPGQSFNEQFFGPGTRLTVL.

This clone showed up just once. This sequence joins TRBV5-4 and TRBJ2-5; TRBD1 matches 11 bases. This CDR3 has 16 residues. V was pared by 4 bases and J by 4 bases, with 9 bases of the junction left unmatched. The germline CDR1 and CDR2 sequences are SGHNT and YYREEE (reference sequence). The CDR3 region is CASSRGQGAPRETQYF. The CDR3 DNA sequence: TGTGCCAGCAGCCGTGGACAGGGGGCGCCCCGAGAGACCCAGTACTTC.

The gene calls are TRBV6-5 and TRBJ2-3; 9 bases align to TRBD2. This CDR3 spans 15 amino acids. Germline V CDR1 and CDR2: MNHEY, SVGAGI. V lost 6 bases to trimming and J lost 2 bases; unmatched junction nucleotides: 6. The CDR3 loop is CASRRRTSATDTQYF. In DNA form, the CDR3 reads TGTGCCAGCAGGCGTCGGACTAGCGCCACAGATACGCAGTATTTT.

This sequence joins TRBV7-2 and TRBJ2-5; TRBD2 aligns across 11 bases. CDR3 length: 16 residues. Germline loops: CDR1 SGHTA, CDR2 FQGNSA. With V trimmed by 2 bases and J by 4 bases, 6 bases remained unmatched. The CDR3 coding sequence is TGTGCCAGCAGCTTACTTAGCGGGGGGGCCGGAGAGACCCAGTACTTC. It translates to CASSLLSGGAGETQYF.

The V call is TRBV27, the J call TRBJ2-3; D is possibly TRBD2 (6 bases). The V and J ends lost 10 bases and 1 base respectively, with 18 bases between them. From germline, CDR1 is MNHEY and CDR2 SMNVEV (reference sequence). The CDR3 has 15 residues. This chain's CDR3 is CATTRFSGGTDTQYF. CDR3 coding DNA: TGTGCCACCACCCGATTCTCGGGGGGCACAGATACGCAGTATTTT.

V gene TRBV6-4 combines with J gene TRBJ1-1, with D possibly being TRBD1 (6 bases). The germline gives CDR1 MRHNA, CDR2 SNTAGT. CDR3 length: 15 residues. V lost 2 bases and J lost 1, with 11 bases in between. In nucleotides, the CDR3 is TGTGCCAGCAGTGACCCGATACAGGGGAACACTGAAGCTTTCTTT. It specifies CASSDPIQGNTEAFF.

The rearrangement uses TRBV5-6 and TRBJ1-5; 8 nucleotides align to TRBD1. Germline V CDR1 and CDR2: SGHDT, YYEEEE. The CDR3 is 16 residues long. The V segment lost 3 bases and the J segment 1 base; nucleotides outside the gene matches: 6. For the CDR3, the DNA is TGTGCCAGCAGCTGGACAGGGTTTGGGAGCAATCAGCCCCAGCATTTT. Protein sequence: CASSWTGFGSNQPQHF.

CDR3 loop: CASSPPAESYEQYF. As DNA, the CDR3 is TGTGCCAGCTCACCACCAGCGGAGTCCTACGAGCAGTACTTC. This chain uses TRBV18 with TRBJ2-7; possible D gene TRBD2, 5 bases. V was pared by 0 bases and J by 1 base, with 7 bases between. This CDR3 has 14 residues. Germline values: CDR1 KGHSH, CDR2 LQKENI.

The chain couples TRBV28 to TRBJ1-1, with D possibly TRBD1 on 5 matching bases. Germline loops: CDR1 MDHEN, CDR2 SYDVKM. The CDR3 sequence is 11 residues long. The ends were cut back, 0 bases at V and 12 bases at J, with 8 bases in the middle. The CDR3 region is CASSLWQGTFF. CDR3 bases: TGTGCCAGCAGTTTATGGCAGGGAACTTTCTTT.